This TCR beta chain was identified in a study of blood T cells in healthy people across ages. General study points: Calculation of diversity from one million T cells yielded estimates considered to be underestimates.

A second PCR of 7 to 11 cycles used a sample-barcoded 5' primer and a J-beta primer mix. TCRdb used MiXCR to reprocess the 5' RACE reads, holding one entry per CDR3 protein. The sample consists of about 1.5 million distinct CDR3 sequences, about 45% of them appearing once. Note on this clonotype: Its antigen is unknown.

The germline V and J ends were trimmed by 3 bases and 5 bases, with 10 bases remaining between them. The CDR3 totals 13 residues. The sample was blood. The clonotype originates from a young woman in good health. This chain joins TRBV12-3 or TRBV12-4 and TRBJ1-2, with D unresolved. The CDR3 reads CASSLQVSYGYTF. CDR3 nucleotide sequence: TGTGCCAGCAGTTTGCAGGTCTCGTATGGCTACACCTTC.